The rows below give T cell receptor beta chains drawn from one sample of a study of blood T cell repertoires in COVID-19. Only in-frame clones appear in the TCRdb table, and some are missing; sequencing was by immunoSEQ multiplex PCR. This table has hundreds of thousands of clones, about 91% appearing once. Sequenced material: peripheral blood. The receptors were gathered from a woman aged 60-75 years with acute or convalescent COVID-19. Each CDR3 is given with its conserved first and last residue. Each record gives: J gene, CDR3 length, V gene, CDR3 protein.

j_call: TRBJ2-2; cdr3_length: 15; v_call: TRBV5-1; cdr3_aa: CASSLGQGFTGELFF
j_call: TRBJ2-7; cdr3_length: 14; v_call: TRBV2; cdr3_aa: CASSAGPEGYEQYF
j_call: TRBJ1-1; cdr3_length: 15; v_call: TRBV5-1; cdr3_aa: CASSWGVELNTEAFF
j_call: TRBJ1-4; cdr3_length: 20; v_call: TRBV4-3; cdr3_aa: CASSRTQGTVNSATNEKLFF
j_call: TRBJ2-5; cdr3_length: 16; v_call: TRBV5-1; cdr3_aa: CASSLPSSGSQETQYF
j_call: TRBJ2-3; cdr3_length: 17; v_call: TRBV5-6; cdr3_aa: CASSFARTSGTTDTQYF
j_call: TRBJ1-5; cdr3_length: 13; v_call: TRBV19; cdr3_aa: CASSIVRNQPQHF
j_call: TRBJ2-1; cdr3_length: 14; v_call: TRBV18; cdr3_aa: CASSPPISGDEQFF
j_call: TRBJ1-1; cdr3_length: 13; v_call: TRBV5-4; cdr3_aa: CASSPGTGFDAFF
j_call: TRBJ2-1; cdr3_length: 13; v_call: TRBV3-1/TRBV3-2; cdr3_aa: CASSYRGGHEQFF
j_call: TRBJ2-2; cdr3_length: 16; v_call: TRBV7-3; cdr3_aa: CASSLSPRDNTGELFF
j_call: TRBJ1-3; cdr3_length: 17; v_call: TRBV9; cdr3_aa: CASSASTGGAAGNTIYF
j_call: TRBJ2-7; cdr3_length: 15; v_call: TRBV29-1; cdr3_aa: CSVEDRGTGVNEQYF
j_call: TRBJ2-7; cdr3_length: 13; v_call: TRBV2; cdr3_aa: CASRNLAGVEQYF
j_call: TRBJ1-2; cdr3_length: 16; v_call: TRBV6-2/TRBV6-3; cdr3_aa: CASSYSISQARYGYTF
j_call: TRBJ2-3; cdr3_length: 14; v_call: TRBV29-1; cdr3_aa: CSFWTSGGQDTQYF
j_call: TRBJ2-4; cdr3_length: 16; v_call: TRBV7-2; cdr3_aa: CASSLGTGVAKNIQYF
j_call: TRBJ1-4; cdr3_length: 15; v_call: TRBV9; cdr3_aa: CASSTRTGGNEKLFF
j_call: TRBJ2-7; cdr3_length: 14; v_call: TRBV6-6; cdr3_aa: CASSYSSQDKGLYF
j_call: TRBJ2-2; cdr3_length: 18; v_call: TRBV4-2; cdr3_aa: CASSQEAGNFVNTGELFF
j_call: TRBJ1-2; cdr3_length: 14; v_call: TRBV13; cdr3_aa: CASSQRGINYGYTF
j_call: TRBJ2-3; cdr3_length: 14; v_call: TRBV2; cdr3_aa: CASSELSPTDTQYF
j_call: TRBJ1-1; cdr3_length: 12; v_call: TRBV6-5; cdr3_aa: CASSSAVNEAFF
j_call: TRBJ1-3; cdr3_length: 14; v_call: TRBV5-4; cdr3_aa: CASNLGGPGNTIYF
j_call: TRBJ1-5; cdr3_length: 16; v_call: TRBV27; cdr3_aa: CASAPRTGGYYQPQHF
j_call: TRBJ1-5; cdr3_length: 16; v_call: TRBV4-2; cdr3_aa: CASSQTPPGGNQPQHF
j_call: TRBJ2-2; cdr3_length: 15; v_call: TRBV11-3; cdr3_aa: CASSPGGSWTGELFF
j_call: TRBJ2-5; cdr3_length: 15; v_call: TRBV28; cdr3_aa: CASSLTGTSEETQYF
j_call: TRBJ1-2; cdr3_length: 14; v_call: TRBV5-6; cdr3_aa: CASGPQGATYGYTF
j_call: TRBJ2-3; cdr3_length: 15; v_call: TRBV3-1/TRBV3-2; cdr3_aa: CASSGLAVSTDTQYF
j_call: TRBJ1-1; cdr3_length: 16; v_call: TRBV15; cdr3_aa: CATSRDELGGVTEAFF
j_call: TRBJ2-1; cdr3_length: 20; v_call: TRBV27; cdr3_aa: CASSSPGLAGGPSSYNEQFF
j_call: TRBJ1-4; cdr3_length: 16; v_call: TRBV7-9; cdr3_aa: CASSLSRQGGNEKLFF
j_call: TRBJ1-2; cdr3_length: 17; v_call: TRBV6-2/TRBV6-3; cdr3_aa: CASSYPYFGQGFGGYTF
j_call: TRBJ1-5; cdr3_length: 14; v_call: TRBV7-9; cdr3_aa: CASSLGQANQPQHF
j_call: TRBJ1-6; cdr3_length: 14; v_call: TRBV2; cdr3_aa: CASTPWDRGSPLHF
j_call: TRBJ2-7; cdr3_length: 14; v_call: TRBV19; cdr3_aa: CASSIPGTAYEQYF